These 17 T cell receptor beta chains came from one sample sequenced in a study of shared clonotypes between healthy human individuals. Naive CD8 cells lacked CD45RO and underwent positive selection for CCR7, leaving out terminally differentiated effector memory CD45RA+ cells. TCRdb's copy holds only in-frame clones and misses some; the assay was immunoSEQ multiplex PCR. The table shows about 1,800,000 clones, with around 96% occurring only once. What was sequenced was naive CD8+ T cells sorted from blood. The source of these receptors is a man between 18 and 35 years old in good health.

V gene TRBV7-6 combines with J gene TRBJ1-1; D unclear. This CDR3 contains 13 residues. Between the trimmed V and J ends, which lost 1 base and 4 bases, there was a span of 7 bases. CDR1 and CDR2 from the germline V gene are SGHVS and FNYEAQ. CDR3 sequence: CASSLEKGTEAFF. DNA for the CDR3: TGTGCCAGCAGCTTAGAAAAGGGCACTGAAGCTTTCTTT. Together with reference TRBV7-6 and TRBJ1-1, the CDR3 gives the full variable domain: GAGVSQSPRYKVTKRGQDVALRCDPISGHVSLYWYRQALGQGPEFLTYFNYEAQQDKSGLPNDRFSAERPEGSISTLTIQRTEQRDSAMYRCASSLEKGTEAFFGQGTRLTVV.

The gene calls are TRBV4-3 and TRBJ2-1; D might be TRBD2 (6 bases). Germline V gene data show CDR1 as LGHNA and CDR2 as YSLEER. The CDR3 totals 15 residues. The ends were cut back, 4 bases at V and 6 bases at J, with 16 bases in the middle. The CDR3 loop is CASSPFGGEGNEQFF. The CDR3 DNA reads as TGCGCCAGCAGCCCCTTCGGGGGAGAGGGCAATGAGCAGTTCTTC.

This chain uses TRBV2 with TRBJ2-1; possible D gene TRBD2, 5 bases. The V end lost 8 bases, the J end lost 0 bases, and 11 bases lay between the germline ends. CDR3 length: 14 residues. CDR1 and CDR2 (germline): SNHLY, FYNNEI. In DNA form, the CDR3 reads TGTGCCAGCCGGGGTACCAGCTCCTACAATGAGCAGTTCTTC. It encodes CASRGTSSYNEQFF.

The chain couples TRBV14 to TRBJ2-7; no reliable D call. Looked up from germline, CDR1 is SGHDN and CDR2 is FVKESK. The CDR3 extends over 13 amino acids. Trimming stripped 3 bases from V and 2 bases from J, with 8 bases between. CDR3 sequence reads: CASSQDSTYEQYF. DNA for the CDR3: TGTGCCAGCAGCCAGGATTCAACCTACGAGCAGTACTTC.

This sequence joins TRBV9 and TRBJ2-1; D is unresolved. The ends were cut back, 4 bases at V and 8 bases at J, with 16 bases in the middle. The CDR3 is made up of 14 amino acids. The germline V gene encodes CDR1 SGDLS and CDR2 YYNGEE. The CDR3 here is CASSPNSLIHEQFF. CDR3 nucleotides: TGTGCCAGCAGCCCCAACTCACTTATCCATGAGCAGTTCTTC.

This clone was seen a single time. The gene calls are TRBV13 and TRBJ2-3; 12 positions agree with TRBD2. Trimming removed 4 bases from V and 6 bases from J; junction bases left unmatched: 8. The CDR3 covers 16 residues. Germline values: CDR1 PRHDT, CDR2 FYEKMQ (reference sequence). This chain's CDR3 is CASSSITTSGGDTQYF. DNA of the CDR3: TGTGCCAGCAGCTCCATTACGACTAGCGGGGGCGATACGCAGTATTTT. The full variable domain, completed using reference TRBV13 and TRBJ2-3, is AAGVIQSPRHLIKEKRETATLKCYPIPRHDTVYWYQQGPGQDPQFLISFYEKMQSDKGSIPDRFSAQQFSDYHSELNMSSLELGDSALYFCASSSITTSGGDTQYFGPGTRLTVL.

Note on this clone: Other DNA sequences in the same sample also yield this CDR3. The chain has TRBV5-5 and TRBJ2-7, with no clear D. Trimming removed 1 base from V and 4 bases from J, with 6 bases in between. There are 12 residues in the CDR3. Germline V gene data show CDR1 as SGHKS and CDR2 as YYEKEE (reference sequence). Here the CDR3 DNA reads TGTGCCAGCAGCTTGCTAGGGTACGAGCAGTACTTC. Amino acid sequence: CASSLLGYEQYF.

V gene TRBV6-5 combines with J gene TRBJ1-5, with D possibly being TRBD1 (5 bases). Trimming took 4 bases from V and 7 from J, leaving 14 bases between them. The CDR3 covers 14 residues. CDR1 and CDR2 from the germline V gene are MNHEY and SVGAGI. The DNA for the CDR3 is TGTGCCAGCAGTTTCAGGGAGGGGTACCAGCCCCAGCATTTT. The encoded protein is CASSFREGYQPQHF.

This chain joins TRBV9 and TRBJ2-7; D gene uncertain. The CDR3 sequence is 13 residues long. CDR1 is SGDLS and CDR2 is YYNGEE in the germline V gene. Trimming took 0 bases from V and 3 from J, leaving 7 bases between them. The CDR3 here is CASSVAPYYEQYF. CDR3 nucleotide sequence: TGTGCCAGCAGCGTAGCCCCGTACTACGAGCAGTACTTC.

The chain's CDR3 is CASRESGFAEAFF. For the CDR3, the DNA is TGTGCCAGCAGAGAGTCGGGGTTTGCTGAAGCTTTCTTT. The chain links TRBV11-2 to TRBJ1-1; unclear D gene. CDR1 is SGHAT and CDR2 is FQNNGV in the germline V gene. V dropped 6 bases and J dropped 6 bases, with 14 bases sitting between them. The CDR3 totals 13 residues.

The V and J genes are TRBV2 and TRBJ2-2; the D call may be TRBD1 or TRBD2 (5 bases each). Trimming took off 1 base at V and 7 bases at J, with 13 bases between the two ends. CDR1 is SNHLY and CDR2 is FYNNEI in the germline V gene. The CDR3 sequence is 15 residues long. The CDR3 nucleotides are TGTGCCAGCAGTGAAGGGGACGCCATCCTCGGGGAGCTGTTTTTT. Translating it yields CASSEGDAILGELFF.

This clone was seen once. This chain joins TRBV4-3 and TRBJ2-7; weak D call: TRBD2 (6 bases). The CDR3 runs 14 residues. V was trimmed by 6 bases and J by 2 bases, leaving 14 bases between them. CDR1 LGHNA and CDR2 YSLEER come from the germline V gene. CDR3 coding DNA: TGCGCCAGCAGTCAACGCGGGACGACCTACGAGCAGTACTTC. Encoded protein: CASSQRGTTYEQYF.

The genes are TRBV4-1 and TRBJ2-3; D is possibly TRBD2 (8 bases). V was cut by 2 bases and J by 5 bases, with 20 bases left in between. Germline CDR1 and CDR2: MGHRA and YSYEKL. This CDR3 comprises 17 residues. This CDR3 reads CASSQLGGGRFRDTQYF. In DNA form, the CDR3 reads TGCGCCAGCAGCCAACTAGGGGGCGGGAGGTTTCGAGATACGCAGTATTTT.

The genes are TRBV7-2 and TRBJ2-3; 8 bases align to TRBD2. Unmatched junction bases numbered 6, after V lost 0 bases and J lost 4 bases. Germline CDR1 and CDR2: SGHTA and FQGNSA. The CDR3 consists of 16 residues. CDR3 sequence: CASSLADGGVPDTQYF. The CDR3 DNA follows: TGTGCCAGCAGCTTAGCGGACGGGGGGGTTCCAGATACGCAGTATTTT. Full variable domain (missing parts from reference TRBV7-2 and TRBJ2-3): GAGVSQSPSNKVTEKGKDVELRCDPISGHTALYWYRQSLGQGLEFLIYFQGNSAPDKSGLPSDRFSAERTGGSVSTLTIQRTQQEDSAVYLCASSLADGGVPDTQYFGPGTRLTVL.

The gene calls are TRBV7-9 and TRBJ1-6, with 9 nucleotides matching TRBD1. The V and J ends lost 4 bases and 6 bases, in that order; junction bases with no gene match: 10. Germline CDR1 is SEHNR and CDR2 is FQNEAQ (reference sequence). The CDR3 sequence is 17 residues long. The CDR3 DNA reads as TGTGCCAGCAGCTCTAACCTCGGGACAGGGATTAATTCACCCCTCCACTTT. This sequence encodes CASSSNLGTGINSPLHF.

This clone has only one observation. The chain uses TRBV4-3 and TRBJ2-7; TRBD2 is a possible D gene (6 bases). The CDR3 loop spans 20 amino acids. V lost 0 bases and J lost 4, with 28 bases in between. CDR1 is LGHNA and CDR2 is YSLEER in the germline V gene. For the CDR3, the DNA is TGCGCCAGCAGCCAAGAGGCGGCGACAGCCTCGGCGGCGGGATCTTACGAGCAGTACTTC. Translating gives CASSQEAATASAAGSYEQYF.

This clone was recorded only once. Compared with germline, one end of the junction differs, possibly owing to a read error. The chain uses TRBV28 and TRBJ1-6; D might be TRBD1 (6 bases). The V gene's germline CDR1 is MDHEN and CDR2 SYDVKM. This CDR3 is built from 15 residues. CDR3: CANSQIRDIPSPLHF. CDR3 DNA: TGTGCCAACAGTCAGATCCGGGACATCCCCTCACCCCTCCACTTT. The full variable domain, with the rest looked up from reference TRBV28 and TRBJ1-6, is DVKVTQSSRYLVKRTGEKVFLECVQDMDHENMFWYRQDPGLGLRLIYFSYDVKMKEKGDIPEGYSVSREKKERFSLILESASTNQTSMYLCANSQIRDIPSPLHFGNGTRLTVT.